This is a list of T cell receptor beta chains from one sample in a study of preoperative IRX-2 immunotherapy in early breast cancer. Libraries were prepared by immunoSEQ multiplex PCR; TCRdb keeps only in-frame clonotypes and omits some of them. The sample consists of 25,000 to 30,000 clones, 80% to 90% of them appearing once. Sequencing was performed on lymph node tissue, taken after IRX-2 immunotherapy. All receptors come from a human donor with breast cancer. Both conserved end residues are trimmed from each CDR3. Clone size is stated in some rows and not others, as once, few, many or a class when expanded.

>.|TRBJ2-7|11|TRBV19
ASSIFLAYEQY
>.|TRBJ2-1|16|TRBV6-8
ASSYSFGNTWGGNEQF
>.|TRBJ1-2|15|TRBV6-8
ASSYSSADGRNYGYT
>.|TRBJ1-5|12|TRBV28
ASSSTVSNQPQH
>.|TRBJ2-1|12|TRBV11-3
ASSLLSETNEQF
>.|TRBJ1-5|15|TRBV15
ATRKDRDRISNQPQH
>.|TRBJ1-2|13|TRBV28
ASSRPGGGNYGYT
>.|TRBJ1-2|11|TRBV19
ASSPAWSGGYT
>.|TRBJ2-7|11|TRBV6-8
ASSYDISYEQY
>.|TRBJ2-3|15|TRBV19
ASSWGLAVSSTDTQY
>once|TRBJ1-6|12|TRBV15
ATSRARSGSPLH
>.|TRBJ2-2|12|TRBV11-3
ASSSIWGTGELF
>.|TRBJ2-2|13|TRBV19
ASSILRANTGELF
>.|TRBJ1-2|11|TRBV19
ASRGKGADGYT
>once|TRBJ1-6|13|TRBV11-3
ASRNPDSRNSPLH
>.|TRBJ1-2|13|TRBV19
ASSIGTGTTLGYT
>.|TRBJ1-1|14|TRBV2
ASRPQGIGLNTEAF
>.|TRBJ1-6|13|TRBV14
ASSHAGGKNSPLH
>few|TRBJ1-3|13|TRBV15
ATSRTADSGNTIY
>.|TRBJ1-2|11|TRBV19
ASSLGADYGYT
>.|TRBJ1-3|14|TRBV4-1
ASSHIRGPSGNTIY
>.|TRBJ1-1|11|TRBV6-8
ASRDRGDTEAF
>.|TRBJ1-3|13|TRBV19
ASSPFLLSGNTIY
>few|TRBJ1-2|11|TRBV1
ASSQAGPRGYT
>.|TRBJ1-6|16|TRBV18
ASSPPGAGTGVNSPLH
>.|TRBJ2-5|12|TRBV19
ASSMAVRGETQY
>.|TRBJ2-7|11|TRBV6-8
ASSMGRNYEQY
>.|TRBJ2-1|14|TRBV19
ASSTQLAGAYNEQF
>.|TRBJ2-1|11|TRBV12-5
ASGLGRVDEQF
>.|TRBJ1-2|12|TRBV28
ASRTGTDFYGYT
>.|TRBJ1-1|11|TRBV7-1
ASNDRRNTEAF
>.|TRBJ2-6|17|TRBV28
ASRRVRGGFGSGANVLT
>.|TRBJ2-5|13|TRBV7-1
ASSPEAASRETQY
>.|TRBJ1-1|12|TRBV30
AWKQRPEATEAF
>.|TRBJ1-5|14|TRBV11-3
ASSLEFRGSNQPQH
>.|TRBJ2-2|14|TRBV6-8
ASSPKWDRPIGELF
>.|TRBJ1-1|15|TRBV14
ASSQESPWAGQLEAF
>few|TRBJ1-1|14|TRBV7-6
ASSPRSATRNTEAF
>.|TRBJ1-4|12|TRBV28
ASSEQGFREKLF
>.|TRBJ1-5|13|TRBV19
ASLSTGPSNQPQH
>.|TRBJ2-4|14|TRBV15
ATSPSAEGTKNIQY
>.|TRBJ1-2|13|TRBV18
ASSHTRTPNYGYT
>.|TRBJ1-1|11|TRBV6-8
ASSATGNTEAF
>.|TRBJ2-4|14|TRBV14
ASSRMDTSLGNIQY
>.|TRBJ2-5|13|TRBV6-8
ASSRGQQGQETQY
>.|TRBJ1-5|12|TRBV6-8
ASSYTGASQPQH
>.|TRBJ2-1|12|TRBV7-5
ASSLRVGRDEQF
>.|TRBJ1-1|11|TRBV6-8
ASTSRGHTEAF
>.|TRBJ2-2|11|TRBV6-8
ASSRGYPGELF
>few|TRBJ1-3|14|TRBV18
ASSRGTGPSGNTIY